This TCR beta chain was identified during a study of cytomegalovirus exposure and HLA in healthy donors. General study findings and limits: The classifier, whose performance was assessed in both the original and validation cohorts, reportedly diagnosed cytomegalovirus status with high specificity and sensitivity.

CDR1 and CDR2 (germline): KGHSH, LQKENI. Trimming took off 3 bases at V and 6 bases at J, with 18 bases between the two ends. The CDR3 is made up of 15 amino acids. Only in-frame clones appear in the TCRdb table, and some are missing; sequencing was by immunoSEQ multiplex PCR. The top ten clones hold 4% of a sample with 100,000 to 120,000 clones, about 85% of them seen once. Notes on this clone: Its antigen is still unknown.

The genes are TRBV18 and TRBJ2-7, with a weak D call TRBD2 (6 bases). Material for sequencing was PBMCs. This TCR came from a woman aged 18-30 years in good health and CMV-seropositive. CDR3: CASSPGGSSAIEQYF. The CDR3 bases are TGTGCCAGCTCACCTGGGGGGTCTTCAGCTATCGAGCAGTACTTC. Full variable domain (outside the CDR3, taken from reference TRBV18 and TRBJ2-7): NAGVMQNPRHLVRRRGQEARLRCSPMKGHSHVYWYRQLPEEGLKFMVYLQKENIIDESGMPKERFSAEFPKEGPSILRIQQVVRGDSAAYFCASSPGGSSAIEQYFGPGTRLTVT.